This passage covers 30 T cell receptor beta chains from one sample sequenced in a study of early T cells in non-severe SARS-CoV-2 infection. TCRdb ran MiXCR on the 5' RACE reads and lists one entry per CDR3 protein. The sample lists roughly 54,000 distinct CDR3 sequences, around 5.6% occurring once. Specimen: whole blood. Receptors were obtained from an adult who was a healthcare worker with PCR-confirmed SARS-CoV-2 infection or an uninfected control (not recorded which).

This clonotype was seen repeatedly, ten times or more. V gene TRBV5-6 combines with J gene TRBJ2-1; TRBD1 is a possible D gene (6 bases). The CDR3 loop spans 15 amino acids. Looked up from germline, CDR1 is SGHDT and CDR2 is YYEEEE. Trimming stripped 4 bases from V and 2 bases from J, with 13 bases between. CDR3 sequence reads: CASSPGHSTYNEQFF. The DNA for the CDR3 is TGTGCCAGCAGCCCGGGACACTCTACCTACAATGAGCAGTTCTTC.

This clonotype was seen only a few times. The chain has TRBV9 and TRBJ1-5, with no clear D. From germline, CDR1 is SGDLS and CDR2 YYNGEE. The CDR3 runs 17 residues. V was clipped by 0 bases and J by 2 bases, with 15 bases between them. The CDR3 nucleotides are TGTGCCAGCAGCGTAGGGCATGGGGAAATGGGCAATCAGCCCCAGCATTTT. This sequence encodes CASSVGHGEMGNQPQHF.

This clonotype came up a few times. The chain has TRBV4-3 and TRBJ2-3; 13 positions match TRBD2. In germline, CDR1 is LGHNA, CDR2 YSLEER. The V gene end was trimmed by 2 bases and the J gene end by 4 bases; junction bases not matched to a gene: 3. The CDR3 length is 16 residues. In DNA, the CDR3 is TGCGCCAGCAGCCAACGGACTAGCGGGGGCGCAGATACGCAGTATTTT. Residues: CASSQRTSGGADTQYF.

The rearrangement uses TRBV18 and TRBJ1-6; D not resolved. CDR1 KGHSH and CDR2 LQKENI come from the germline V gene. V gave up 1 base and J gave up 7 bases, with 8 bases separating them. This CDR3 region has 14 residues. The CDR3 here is CASSPRPENSPLHF. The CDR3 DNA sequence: TGTGCCAGCTCACCACGGCCAGAAAATTCACCCCTCCACTTT.

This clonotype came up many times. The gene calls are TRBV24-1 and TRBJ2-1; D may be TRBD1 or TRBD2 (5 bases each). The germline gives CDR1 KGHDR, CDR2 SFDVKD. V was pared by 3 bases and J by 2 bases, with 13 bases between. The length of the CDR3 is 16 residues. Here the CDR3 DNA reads TGTGCCACCAGTGATCCCGGGACGGAGACCTACAATGAGCAGTTCTTC. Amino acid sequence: CATSDPGTETYNEQFF.

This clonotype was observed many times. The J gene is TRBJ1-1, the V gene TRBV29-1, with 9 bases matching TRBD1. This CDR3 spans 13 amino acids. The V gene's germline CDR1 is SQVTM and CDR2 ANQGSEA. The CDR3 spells CSNRGQGHTEAFF. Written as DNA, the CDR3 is TGCAGTAACCGGGGACAGGGCCACACTGAAGCTTTCTTT.

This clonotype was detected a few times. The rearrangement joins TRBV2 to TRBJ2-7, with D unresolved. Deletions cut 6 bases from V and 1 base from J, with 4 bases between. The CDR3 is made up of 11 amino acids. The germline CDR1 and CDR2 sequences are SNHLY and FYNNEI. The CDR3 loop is CASRWSYEQYF. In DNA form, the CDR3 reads TGTGCCAGCAGGTGGTCCTACGAGCAGTACTTC.

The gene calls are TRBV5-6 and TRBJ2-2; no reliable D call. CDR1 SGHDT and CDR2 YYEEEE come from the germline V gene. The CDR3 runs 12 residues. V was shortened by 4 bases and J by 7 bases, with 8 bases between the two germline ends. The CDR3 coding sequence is TGTGCCAGCAGCCCCTTGAGCGGGGAGCTGTTTTTT. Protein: CASSPLSGELFF.

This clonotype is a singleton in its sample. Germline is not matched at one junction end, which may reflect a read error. The CDR3 region is CASSYSGGAAKNIRYF. Here the CDR3 DNA reads TGTGCCAGCAGTTACTCGGGCGGAGCCGCCAAAAACATTCGGTACTTC. This chain joins TRBV6-2 or TRBV6-3 and TRBJ2-4; D is ambiguous. CDR1 is MNHEY, CDR2 SVGEGT, per germline. This CDR3 comprises 16 residues.

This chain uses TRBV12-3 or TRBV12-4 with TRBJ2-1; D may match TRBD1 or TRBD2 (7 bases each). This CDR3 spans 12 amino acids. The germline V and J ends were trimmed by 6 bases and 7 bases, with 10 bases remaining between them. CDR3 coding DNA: TGTGCCAGCAGCCAGGGGGGGAATGAGCAGTTCTTC. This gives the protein CASSQGGNEQFF.

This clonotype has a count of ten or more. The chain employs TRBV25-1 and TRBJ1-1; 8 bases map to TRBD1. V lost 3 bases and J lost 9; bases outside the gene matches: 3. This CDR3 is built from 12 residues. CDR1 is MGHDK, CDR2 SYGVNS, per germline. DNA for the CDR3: TGTGCCAGCAGTGAGTGGACAGGGCAAGCTTTCTTT. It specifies CASSEWTGQAFF.

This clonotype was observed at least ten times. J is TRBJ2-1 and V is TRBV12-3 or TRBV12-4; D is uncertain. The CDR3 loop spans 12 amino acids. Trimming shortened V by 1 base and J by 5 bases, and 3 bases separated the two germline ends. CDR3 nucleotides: TGTGCCAGCAGTTTAGTGGACAATGAGCAGTTCTTC. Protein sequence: CASSLVDNEQFF.

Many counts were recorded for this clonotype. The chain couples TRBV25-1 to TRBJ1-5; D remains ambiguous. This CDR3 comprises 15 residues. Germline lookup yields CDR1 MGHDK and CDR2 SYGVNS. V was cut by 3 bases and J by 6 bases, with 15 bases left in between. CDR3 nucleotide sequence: TGTGCCAGCAGTGACTCCGCCGGAGGAGGTCAGCCCCAGCATTTT. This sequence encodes CASSDSAGGGQPQHF. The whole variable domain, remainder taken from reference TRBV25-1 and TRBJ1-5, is EADIYQTPRYLVIGTGKKITLECSQTMGHDKMYWYQQDPGMELHLIHYSYGVNSTEKGDLSSESTVSRIRTEHFPLTLESARPSHTSQYLCASSDSAGGGQPQHFGDGTRLSIL.

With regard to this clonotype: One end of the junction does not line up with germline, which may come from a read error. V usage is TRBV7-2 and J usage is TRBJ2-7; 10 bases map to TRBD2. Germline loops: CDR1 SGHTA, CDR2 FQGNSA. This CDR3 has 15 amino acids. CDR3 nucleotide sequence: TGTGCCAGGAGCTTAGGGACTAGCGCAACCTACGAGCAGTACTTC. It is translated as CARSLGTSATYEQYF.

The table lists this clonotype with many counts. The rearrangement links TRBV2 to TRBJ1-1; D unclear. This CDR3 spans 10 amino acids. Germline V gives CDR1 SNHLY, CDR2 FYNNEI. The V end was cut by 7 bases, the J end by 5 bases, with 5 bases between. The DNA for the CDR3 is TGTGCCAGCAAGGTTACTGAAGCTTTCTTT. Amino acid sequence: CASKVTEAFF.

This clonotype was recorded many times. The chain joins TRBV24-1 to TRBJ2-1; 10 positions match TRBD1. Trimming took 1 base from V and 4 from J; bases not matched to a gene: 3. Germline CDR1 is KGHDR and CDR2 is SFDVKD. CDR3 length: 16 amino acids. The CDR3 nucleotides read TGTGCCACCAGTGATTTCGGACAGGGGGGGTACAATGAGCAGTTCTTC. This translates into CATSDFGQGGYNEQFF.

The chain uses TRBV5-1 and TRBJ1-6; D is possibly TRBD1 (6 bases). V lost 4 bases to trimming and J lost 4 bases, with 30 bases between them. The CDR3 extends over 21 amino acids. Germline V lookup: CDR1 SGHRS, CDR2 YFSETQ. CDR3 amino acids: CASSPMELRTASSGYNSPLHF. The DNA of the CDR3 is TGCGCCAGCAGCCCGATGGAATTGAGGACAGCATCTTCAGGATATAATTCACCCCTCCACTTT.

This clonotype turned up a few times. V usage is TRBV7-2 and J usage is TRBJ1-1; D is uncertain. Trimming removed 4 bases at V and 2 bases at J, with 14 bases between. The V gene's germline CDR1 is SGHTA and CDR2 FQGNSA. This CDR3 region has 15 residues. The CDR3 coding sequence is TGTGCCAGCAGCTCTTCCACCGCGGGAAACACTGAAGCTTTCTTT. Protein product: CASSSSTAGNTEAFF.

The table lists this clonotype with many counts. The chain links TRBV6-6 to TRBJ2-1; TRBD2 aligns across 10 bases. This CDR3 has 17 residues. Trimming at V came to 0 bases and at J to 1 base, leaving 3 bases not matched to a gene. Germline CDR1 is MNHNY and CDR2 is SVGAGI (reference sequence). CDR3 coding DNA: TGTGCCAGCAGTTACTCGAGTAGCGGGGGGTCCTACAATGAGCAGTTCTTC. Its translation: CASSYSSSGGSYNEQFF.

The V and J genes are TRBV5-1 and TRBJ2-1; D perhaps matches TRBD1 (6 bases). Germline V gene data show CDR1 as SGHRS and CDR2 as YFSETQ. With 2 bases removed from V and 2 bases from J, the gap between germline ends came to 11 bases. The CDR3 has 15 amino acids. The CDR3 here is CASSFPTGTYNEQFF. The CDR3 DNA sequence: TGCGCCAGCAGCTTCCCCACAGGGACCTACAATGAGCAGTTCTTC.

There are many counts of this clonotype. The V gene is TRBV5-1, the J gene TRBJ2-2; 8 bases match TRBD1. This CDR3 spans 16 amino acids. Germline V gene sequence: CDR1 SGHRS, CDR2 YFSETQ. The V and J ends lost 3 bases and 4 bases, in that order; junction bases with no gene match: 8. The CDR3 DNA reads TGCGCCAGCAGCTCCGGGGACAGGTTAACCACCGGGGAGCTGTTTTTT. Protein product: CASSSGDRLTTGELFF.

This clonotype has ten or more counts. CDR3 in DNA: TGTGCCAGCAGTGGACAGGGACGCAGAGAAGAGACCCAGTACTTC. Its translation is CASSGQGRREETQYF. The chain combines TRBV2 with TRBJ2-5, with 7 nucleotides matching TRBD1. Germline V gene sequence: CDR1 SNHLY, CDR2 FYNNEI. V lost 4 bases, J lost 3 bases, and 8 bases stayed unmatched. The CDR3 contains 15 residues.

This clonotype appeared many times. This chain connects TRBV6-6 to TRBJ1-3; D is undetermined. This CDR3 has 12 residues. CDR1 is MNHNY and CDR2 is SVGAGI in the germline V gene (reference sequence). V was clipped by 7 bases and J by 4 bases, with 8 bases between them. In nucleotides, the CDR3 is TGTGCCAGCACCTACCCCGGAAACACCATATATTTT. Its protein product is CASTYPGNTIYF.

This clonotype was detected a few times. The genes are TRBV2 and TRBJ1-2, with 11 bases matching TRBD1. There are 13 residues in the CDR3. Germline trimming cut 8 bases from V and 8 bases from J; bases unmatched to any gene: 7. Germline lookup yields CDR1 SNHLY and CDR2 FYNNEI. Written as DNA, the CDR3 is TGTGCCAGCGGACAGGGGGCGCTTGAAGGCTACACCTTC. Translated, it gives CASGQGALEGYTF.

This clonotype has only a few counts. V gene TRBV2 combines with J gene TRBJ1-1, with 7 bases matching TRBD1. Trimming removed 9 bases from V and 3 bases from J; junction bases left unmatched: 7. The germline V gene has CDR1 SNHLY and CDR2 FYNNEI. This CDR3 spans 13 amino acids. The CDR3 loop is CASRRDRDTEAFF. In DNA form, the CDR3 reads TGTGCCAGTCGCCGGGACAGAGACACTGAAGCTTTCTTT.

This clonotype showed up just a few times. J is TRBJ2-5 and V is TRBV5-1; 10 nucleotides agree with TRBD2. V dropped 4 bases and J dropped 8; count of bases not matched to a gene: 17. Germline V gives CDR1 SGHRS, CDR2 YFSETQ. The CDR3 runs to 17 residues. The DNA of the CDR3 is TGCGCCAGCAGCCGGGGGCGGACCGGACTAGCGGTTGCAACCCAGTACTTC. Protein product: CASSRGRTGLAVATQYF.

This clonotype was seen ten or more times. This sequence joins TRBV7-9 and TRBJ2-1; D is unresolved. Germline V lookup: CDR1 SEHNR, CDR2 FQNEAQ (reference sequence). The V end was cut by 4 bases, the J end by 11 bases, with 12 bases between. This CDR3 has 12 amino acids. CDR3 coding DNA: TGTGCCAGCAGCTCCCTAGAGAGACAGCAGTTCTTC. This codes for CASSSLERQQFF.

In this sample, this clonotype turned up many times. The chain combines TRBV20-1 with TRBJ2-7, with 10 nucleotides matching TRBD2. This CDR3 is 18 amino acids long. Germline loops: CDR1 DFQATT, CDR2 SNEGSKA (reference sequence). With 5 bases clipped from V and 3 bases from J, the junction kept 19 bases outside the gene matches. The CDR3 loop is CSASPGAGGARGLYEQYF. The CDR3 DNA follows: TGCAGTGCTTCCCCTGGAGCGGGAGGGGCCAGAGGGCTCTACGAGCAGTACTTC.

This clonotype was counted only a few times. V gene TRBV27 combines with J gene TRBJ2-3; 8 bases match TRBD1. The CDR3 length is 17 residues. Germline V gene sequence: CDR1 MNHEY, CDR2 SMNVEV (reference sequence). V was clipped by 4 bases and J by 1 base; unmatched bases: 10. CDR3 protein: CASSSPFQGAGTDTQYF. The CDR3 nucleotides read TGTGCCAGCAGTTCCCCGTTCCAGGGGGCTGGCACAGATACGCAGTATTTT.

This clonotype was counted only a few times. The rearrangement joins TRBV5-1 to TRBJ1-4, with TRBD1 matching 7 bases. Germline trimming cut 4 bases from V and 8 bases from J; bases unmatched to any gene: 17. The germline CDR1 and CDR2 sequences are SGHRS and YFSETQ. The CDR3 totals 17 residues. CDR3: CASSKDRWESPLEKLFF. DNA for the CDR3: TGCGCCAGCAGCAAGGACAGGTGGGAATCTCCACTGGAAAAACTGTTTTTT.